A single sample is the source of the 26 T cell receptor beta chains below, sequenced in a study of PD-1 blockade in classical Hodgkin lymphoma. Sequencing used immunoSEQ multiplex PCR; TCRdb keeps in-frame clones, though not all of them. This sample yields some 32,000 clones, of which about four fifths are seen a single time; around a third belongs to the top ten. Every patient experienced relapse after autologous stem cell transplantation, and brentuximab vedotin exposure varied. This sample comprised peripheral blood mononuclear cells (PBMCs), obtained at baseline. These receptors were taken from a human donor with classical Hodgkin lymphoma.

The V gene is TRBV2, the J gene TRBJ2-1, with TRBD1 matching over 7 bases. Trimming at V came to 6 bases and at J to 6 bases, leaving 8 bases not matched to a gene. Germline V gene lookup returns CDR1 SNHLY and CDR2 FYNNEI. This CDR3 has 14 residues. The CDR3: CASSVTQGINEQFF. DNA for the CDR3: TGTGCCAGCAGCGTTACACAGGGGATCAATGAGCAGTTCTTC.

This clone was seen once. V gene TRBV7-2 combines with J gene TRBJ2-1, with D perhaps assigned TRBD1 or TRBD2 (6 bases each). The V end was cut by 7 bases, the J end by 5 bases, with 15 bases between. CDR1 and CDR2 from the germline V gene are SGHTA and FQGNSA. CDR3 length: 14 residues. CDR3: CASTRGRGNNEQFF. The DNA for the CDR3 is TGTGCCAGCACCCGGGGGCGGGGAAACAATGAGCAGTTCTTC.

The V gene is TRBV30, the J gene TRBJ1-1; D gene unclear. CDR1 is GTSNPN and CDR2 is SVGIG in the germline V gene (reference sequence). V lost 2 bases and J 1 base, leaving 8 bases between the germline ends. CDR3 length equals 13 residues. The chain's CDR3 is CAWSKPSNTEAFF. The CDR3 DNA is TGTGCCTGGAGTAAACCGTCGAACACTGAAGCTTTCTTT.

The CDR3 loop reads CASSLQGLRTEAFF. The DNA for the CDR3 is TGCGCCAGCAGCCTACAGGGTCTAAGAACTGAAGCTTTCTTT. The rearrangement links TRBV5-1 to TRBJ1-1, with a tentative D call TRBD1 (6 bases). The CDR3 has 14 residues. The ends were cut back, 4 bases at V and 5 bases at J, with 15 bases in the middle. CDR1 is SGHRS and CDR2 is YFSETQ in the germline V gene.

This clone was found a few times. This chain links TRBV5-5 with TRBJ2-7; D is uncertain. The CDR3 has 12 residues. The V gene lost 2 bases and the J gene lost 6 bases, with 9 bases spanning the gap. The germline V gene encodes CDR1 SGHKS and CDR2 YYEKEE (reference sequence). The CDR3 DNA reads TGTGCCAGCAGCTTTCCAGGTCTCGAGCAGTACTTC. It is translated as CASSFPGLEQYF.

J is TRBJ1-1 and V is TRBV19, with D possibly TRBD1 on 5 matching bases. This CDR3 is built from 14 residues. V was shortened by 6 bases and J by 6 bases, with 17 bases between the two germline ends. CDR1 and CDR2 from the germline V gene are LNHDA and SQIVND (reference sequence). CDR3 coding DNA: TGTGCCAGTAGGTTGATGGACCGGGACGCTGAAGCTTTCTTT. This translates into CASRLMDRDAEAFF.

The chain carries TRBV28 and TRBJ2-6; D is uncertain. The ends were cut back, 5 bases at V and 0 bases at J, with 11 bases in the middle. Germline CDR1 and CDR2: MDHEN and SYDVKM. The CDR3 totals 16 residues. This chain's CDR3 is CASSPPIGSGANVLTF. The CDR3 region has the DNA TGTGCCAGCAGTCCCCCAATTGGCTCTGGGGCCAACGTCCTGACTTTC.

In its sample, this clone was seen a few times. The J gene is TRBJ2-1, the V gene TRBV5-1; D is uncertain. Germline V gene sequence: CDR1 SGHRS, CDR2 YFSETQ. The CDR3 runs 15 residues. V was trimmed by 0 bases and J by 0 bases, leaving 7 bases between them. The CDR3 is CASSLGVSSYNEQFF. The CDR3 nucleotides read TGCGCCAGCAGCTTGGGGGTGAGCTCCTACAATGAGCAGTTCTTC. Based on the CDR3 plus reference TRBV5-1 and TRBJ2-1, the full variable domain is KAGVTQTPRYLIKTRGQQVTLSCSPISGHRSVSWYQQTPGQGLQFLFEYFSETQRNKGNFPGRFSGRQFSNSRSEMNVSTLELGDSALYLCASSLGVSSYNEQFFGPGTRLTVL.

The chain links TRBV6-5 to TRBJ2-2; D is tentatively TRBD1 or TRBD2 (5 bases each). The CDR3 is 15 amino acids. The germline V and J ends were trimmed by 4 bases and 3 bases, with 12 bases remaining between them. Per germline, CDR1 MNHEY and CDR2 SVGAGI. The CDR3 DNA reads TGTGCCAGCAGTTCCTACGGGACCCACACCGGGGAGCTGTTTTTT. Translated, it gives CASSSYGTHTGELFF.

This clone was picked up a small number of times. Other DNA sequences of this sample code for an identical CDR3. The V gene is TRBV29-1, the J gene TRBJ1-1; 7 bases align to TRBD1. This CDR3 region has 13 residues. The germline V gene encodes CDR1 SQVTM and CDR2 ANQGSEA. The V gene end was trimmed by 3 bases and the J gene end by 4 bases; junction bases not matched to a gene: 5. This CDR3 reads CSVDRQGGTEAFF. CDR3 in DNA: TGCAGCGTTGACCGGCAGGGGGGCACTGAAGCTTTCTTT.

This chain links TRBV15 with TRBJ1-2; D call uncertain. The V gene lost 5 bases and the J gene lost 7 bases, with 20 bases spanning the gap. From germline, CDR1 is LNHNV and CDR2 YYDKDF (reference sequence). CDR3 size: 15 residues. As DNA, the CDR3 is TGTGCCACCAGCCCATCCAAGGGTACGTCGCGTGGCTACACCTTC. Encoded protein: CATSPSKGTSRGYTF.

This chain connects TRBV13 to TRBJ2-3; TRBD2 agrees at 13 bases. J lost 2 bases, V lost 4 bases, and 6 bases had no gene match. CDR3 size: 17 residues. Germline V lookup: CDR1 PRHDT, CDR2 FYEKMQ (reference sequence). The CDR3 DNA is TGTGCCAGCAGCTCAGAACTAGCGGGGGGGTTCACAGATACGCAGTATTTT. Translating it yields CASSSELAGGFTDTQYF.

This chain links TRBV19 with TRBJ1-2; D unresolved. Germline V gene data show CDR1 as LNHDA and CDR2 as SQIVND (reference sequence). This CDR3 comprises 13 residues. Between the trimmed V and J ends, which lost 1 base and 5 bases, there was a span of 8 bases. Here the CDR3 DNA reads TGTGCCAGTAGTATAGCGTCGGGGTATGGCTACACCTTC. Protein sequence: CASSIASGYGYTF.

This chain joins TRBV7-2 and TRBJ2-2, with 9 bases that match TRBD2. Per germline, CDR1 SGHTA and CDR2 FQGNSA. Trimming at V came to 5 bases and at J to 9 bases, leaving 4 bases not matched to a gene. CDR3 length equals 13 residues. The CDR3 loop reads CASSPGTSRELFF. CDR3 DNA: TGTGCCAGCAGCCCTGGGACTAGCCGGGAGCTGTTTTTT.

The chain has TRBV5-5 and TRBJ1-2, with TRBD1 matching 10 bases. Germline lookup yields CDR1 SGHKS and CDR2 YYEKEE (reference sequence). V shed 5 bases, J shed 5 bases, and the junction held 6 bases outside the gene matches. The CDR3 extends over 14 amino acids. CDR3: CASSESGQGYGYTF. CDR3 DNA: TGTGCCAGCAGTGAGTCGGGACAGGGGTATGGCTACACCTTC.

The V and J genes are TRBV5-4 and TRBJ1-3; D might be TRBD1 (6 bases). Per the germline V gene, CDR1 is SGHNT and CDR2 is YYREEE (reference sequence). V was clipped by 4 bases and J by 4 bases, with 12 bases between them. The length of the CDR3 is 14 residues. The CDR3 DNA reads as TGTGCCAGCAGCCCGGGGGGGACAGGAAACACCATATATTTT. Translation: CASSPGGTGNTIYF.

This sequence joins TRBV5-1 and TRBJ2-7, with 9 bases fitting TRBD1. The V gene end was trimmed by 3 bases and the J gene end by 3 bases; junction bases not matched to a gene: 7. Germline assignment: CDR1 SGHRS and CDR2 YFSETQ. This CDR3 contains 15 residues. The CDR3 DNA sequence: TGCGCCAGCAGCTCACAAGGACAGGGGATCTACGAGCAGTACTTC. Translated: CASSSQGQGIYEQYF.

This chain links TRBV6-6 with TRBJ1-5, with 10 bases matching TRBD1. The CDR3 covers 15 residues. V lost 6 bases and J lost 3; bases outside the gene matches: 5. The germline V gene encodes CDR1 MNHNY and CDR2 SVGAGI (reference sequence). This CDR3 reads CASRRTGGDNQPQHF. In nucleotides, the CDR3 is TGTGCCAGCAGACGGACAGGGGGAGACAATCAGCCCCAGCATTTT.

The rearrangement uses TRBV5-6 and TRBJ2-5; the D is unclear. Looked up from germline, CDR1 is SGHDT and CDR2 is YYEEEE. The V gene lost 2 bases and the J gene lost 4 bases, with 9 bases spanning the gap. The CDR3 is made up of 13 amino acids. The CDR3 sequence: CASSFAGLETQYF. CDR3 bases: TGTGCCAGCAGCTTTGCTGGGTTAGAGACCCAGTACTTC.

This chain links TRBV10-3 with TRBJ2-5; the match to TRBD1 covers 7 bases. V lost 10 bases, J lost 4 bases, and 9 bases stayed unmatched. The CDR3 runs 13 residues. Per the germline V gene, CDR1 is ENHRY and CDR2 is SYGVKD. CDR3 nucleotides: TGTGCCAGCCGACAGGGAAGAGGAGAGACCCAGTACTTC. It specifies CASRQGRGETQYF.

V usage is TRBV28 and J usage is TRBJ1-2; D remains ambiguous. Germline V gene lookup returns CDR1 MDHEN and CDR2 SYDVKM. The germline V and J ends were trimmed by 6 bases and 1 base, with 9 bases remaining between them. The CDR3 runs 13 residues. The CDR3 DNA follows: TGTGCCAGCAGACGGACTATTAACTATGGCTACACCTTC. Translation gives CASRRTINYGYTF.

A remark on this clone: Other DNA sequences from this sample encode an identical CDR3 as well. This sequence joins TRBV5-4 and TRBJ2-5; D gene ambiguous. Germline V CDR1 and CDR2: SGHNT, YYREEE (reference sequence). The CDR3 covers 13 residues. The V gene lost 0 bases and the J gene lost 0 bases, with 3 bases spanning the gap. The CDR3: CASSLGYQETQYF. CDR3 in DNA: TGTGCCAGCAGCTTGGGGTACCAAGAGACCCAGTACTTC.

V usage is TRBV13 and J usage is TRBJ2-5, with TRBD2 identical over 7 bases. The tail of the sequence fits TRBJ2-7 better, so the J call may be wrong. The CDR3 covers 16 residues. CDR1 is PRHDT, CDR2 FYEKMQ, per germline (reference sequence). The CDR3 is CATLRGSGTGRSEQYF. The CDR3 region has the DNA TGTGCCACCTTGAGGGGTAGTGGGACCGGGAGGTCCGAGCAGTACTTC.

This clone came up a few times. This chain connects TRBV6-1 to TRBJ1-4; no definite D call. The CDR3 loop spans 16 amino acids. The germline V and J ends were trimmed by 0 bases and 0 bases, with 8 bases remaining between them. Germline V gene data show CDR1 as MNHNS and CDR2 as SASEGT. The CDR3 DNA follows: TGTGCCAGCAGTGAAGCCGCGGGTGCAACTAATGAAAAACTGTTTTTT. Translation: CASSEAAGATNEKLFF.

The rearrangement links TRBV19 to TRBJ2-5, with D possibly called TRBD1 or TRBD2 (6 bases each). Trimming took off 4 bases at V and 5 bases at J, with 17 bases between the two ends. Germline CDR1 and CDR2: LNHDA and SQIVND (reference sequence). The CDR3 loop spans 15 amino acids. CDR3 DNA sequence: TGTGCCAGTAGTACCACCGGGGGCACGGGTGAGACCCAGTACTTC. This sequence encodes CASSTTGGTGETQYF.

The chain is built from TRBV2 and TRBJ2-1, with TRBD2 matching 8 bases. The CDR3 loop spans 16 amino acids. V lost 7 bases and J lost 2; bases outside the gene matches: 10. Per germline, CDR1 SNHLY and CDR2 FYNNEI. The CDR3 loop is CASNPFAGGTYNEQFF. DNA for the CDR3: TGTGCCAGCAACCCTTTTGCGGGGGGCACCTACAATGAGCAGTTCTTC.